A selection of T cell receptor beta chains follows, all from one sample in a study of regulatory T cells in long-lasting Graves disease. TCRdb reprocessed the multiplex PCR reads via MiXCR and lists one record per CDR3 protein. This table has about 620,000 distinct CDR3 sequences, 16% appearing once. These data also featured in a second study, about T cells in Graves' hyperthyroidism and ophthalmopathy.

Sample: peripheral blood mononuclear cells (PBMCs), taken at new diagnosis, from a patient treated with antithyroid drugs. These receptors all stem from a woman between 25 and 40 years old with Graves disease. CDR3s include the opening cysteine and the closing phenylalanine or tryptophan. D genes are given only for firm matches. Not all rows give a size; the values are once, few, many and, for expanded clones, a class.

abundance,d_gene,j_gene,v_gene,CDR3aa,CDR3nt
-,TRBD1,TRBJ2-2,TRBV9,CASSDRTGENTGELFF,TGTGCCAGCAGCGACAGGACAGGAGAAAACACCGGGGAGCTGTTTTTT
few,-,TRBJ2-7,TRBV5-1,CASSLALQGYEQYF,TGCGCCAGCAGCTTGGCACTCCAGGGCTACGAGCAGTACTTC
-,-,TRBJ2-5,TRBV7-9,CASSLYDGPGGETQYF,TGTGCCAGCAGCTTATATGATGGGCCGGGTGGTGAGACCCAGTACTTC
many,-,TRBJ1-2,TRBV28,CASSFGTGKGGYTF,TGTGCCAGCAGTTTCGGGACGGGGAAGGGTGGCTACACCTTC
few,-,TRBJ2-5,TRBV18,CASSPDSIQETQYF,TGTGCCAGCTCACCGGACAGTATCCAAGAGACCCAGTACTTC
-,-,TRBJ1-5,TRBV20-1,CSDPAGGPGQPQHF,TGCAGTGATCCAGCGGGAGGGCCGGGTCAGCCCCAGCATTTT
many,TRBD2,TRBJ2-5,TRBV28,CASSLHTSGKETQYF,TGTGCCAGCAGTCTTCATACTAGCGGGAAAGAGACCCAGTACTTC
-,-,TRBJ1-1,TRBV4-2,CASSQVMGLGTEAFF,TGTGCCAGCAGCCAAGTCATGGGGCTAGGCACTGAAGCTTTCTTT
-,-,TRBJ1-6,TRBV19,CASRSGSFYSPLHF,TGTGCCAGTAGATCAGGGAGTTTCTACTCACCCCTCCACTTT
few,-,TRBJ1-1,TRBV19,CASSIKWGTEAFF,TGTGCCAGTAGTATAAAATGGGGAACTGAAGCTTTCTTT